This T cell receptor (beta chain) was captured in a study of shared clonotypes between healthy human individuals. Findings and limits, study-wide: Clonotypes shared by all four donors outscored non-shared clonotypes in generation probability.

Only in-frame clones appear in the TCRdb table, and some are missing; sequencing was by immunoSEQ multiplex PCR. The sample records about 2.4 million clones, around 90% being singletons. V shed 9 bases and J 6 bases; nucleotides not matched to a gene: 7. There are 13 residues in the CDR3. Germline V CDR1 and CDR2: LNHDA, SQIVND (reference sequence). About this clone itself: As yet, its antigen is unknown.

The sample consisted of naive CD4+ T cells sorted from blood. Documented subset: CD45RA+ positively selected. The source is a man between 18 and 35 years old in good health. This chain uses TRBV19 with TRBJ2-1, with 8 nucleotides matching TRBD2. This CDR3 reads CASRLAGTNEQFF. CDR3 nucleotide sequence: TGTGCCAGCCGGCTAGCGGGCACCAATGAGCAGTTCTTC. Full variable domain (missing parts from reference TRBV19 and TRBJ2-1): DGGITQSPKYLFRKEGQNVTLSCEQNLNHDAMYWYRQDPGQGLRLIYYSQIVNDFQKGDIAEGYSVSREKKESFPLTVTSAQKNPTAFYLCASRLAGTNEQFFGPGTRLTVL.